These T cell receptor beta chains were read from a single sample in a study of naive and memory T cell subsets. TCRdb analysed the UMI-ligation and nested PCR reads with MiXCR anew, one entry per CDR3 protein. The sample holds under 35,000 distinct CDR3 sequences; approximately 17% are singletons and the top ten take less than 3.5%. Sequenced sample: effector memory CD4+ T cells from blood. The receptors come from a human donor in good health. The CDR3 runs from the conserved cysteine through the conserved F or W. The D gene is left open where the match is weak. Rows may omit the clone size; those that give it use once, few, many or a size class.

d_call	clone_size	v_call	j_call	cdr3_aa	cdr3_nt
TRBD1	few	TRBV7-8	TRBJ1-1	CASSLDQGRGLGTEAFF	TGTGCCAGCAGCTTAGATCAGGGCAGGGGGCTTGGAACTGAAGCTTTCTTT
TRBD1	NA	TRBV28	TRBJ1-5	CASRRGQARQNQPQHF	TGTGCCAGCAGACGAGGACAGGCTAGGCAAAATCAGCCCCAGCATTTT
NA	many	TRBV29-1	TRBJ1-1	CSVAITAKTEAFF	TGCAGCGTTGCTATTACAGCAAAGACTGAAGCTTTCTTT
NA	NA	TRBV6-2/TRBV6-3	TRBJ1-1	CASSYSRSMNTEAFF	TGTGCCAGCAGTTACTCAAGATCCATGAACACTGAAGCTTTCTTT
TRBD1	once	TRBV6-6	TRBJ2-7	CTSSATSRDRGEQYF	TGTACCAGCAGTGCAACGAGCCGGGACAGGGGAGAGCAGTACTTC
NA	medium-sized	TRBV20-1	TRBJ1-1	CSASRPGAAEAFF	TGCAGTGCTAGTAGACCAGGGGCCGCTGAAGCTTTCTTT
NA	NA	TRBV5-4	TRBJ2-7	CASSQTQQGNYEQYF	TGTGCCAGCAGTCAGACACAACAGGGTAACTACGAGCAGTACTTC
NA	NA	TRBV29-1	TRBJ1-2	CSVLGTNYGYTF	TGCAGCGTCCTCGGGACGAACTATGGCTACACCTTC
TRBD1	NA	TRBV7-2	TRBJ1-4	CASSLVGQGMTNEKLFF	TGTGCCAGCAGCTTAGTGGGACAGGGGATGACTAATGAAAAACTGTTTTTT
TRBD2	NA	TRBV27	TRBJ2-1	CASSFRLARSYNEQFF	TGTGCCAGCAGTTTCCGACTAGCGCGGTCCTACAATGAGCAGTTCTTC
NA	NA	TRBV30	TRBJ1-1	CAWSNGPQAFF	TGTGCCTGGAGTAACGGACCTCAAGCTTTCTTT
TRBD2	NA	TRBV30	TRBJ2-1	CAWRERGTSGRAEQFF	TGTGCCTGGAGGGAGAGGGGGACTAGCGGGAGAGCTGAGCAGTTCTTC
TRBD2	few	TRBV5-4	TRBJ2-1	CASSLAGGLNNEQFF	TGTGCCAGCAGCTTGGCGGGAGGGTTGAACAATGAGCAGTTCTTC
NA	many	TRBV6-5	TRBJ1-2	CASRRDPTGGYTF	TGTGCCAGCAGGCGGGACCCAACTGGAGGCTACACCTTC
NA	NA	TRBV27	TRBJ1-5	CASSLGGRGGNQPQHF	TGTGCCAGCAGTTTAGGTGGGAGAGGGGGTAATCAGCCCCAGCATTTT
TRBD2	few	TRBV5-1	TRBJ2-1	CASRVRLAEGVQFF	TGCGCCAGCAGGGTCAGACTAGCAGAGGGAGTGCAGTTCTTC
NA	once	TRBV27	TRBJ2-7	CASSFSRIPYEQYF	TGTGCCAGCAGTTTCTCCCGTATTCCCTACGAGCAGTACTTC
TRBD2	few	TRBV30	TRBJ2-1	CARRTSGRLNEQFF	TGTGCCCGAAGGACTAGCGGGAGGCTTAATGAGCAGTTCTTC
TRBD1	NA	TRBV25-1	TRBJ1-6	CASSAYGTGAFNSPLHF	TGTGCCAGCAGTGCTTATGGGACAGGGGCCTTTAATTCACCCCTCCACTTT
TRBD1	few	TRBV24-1	TRBJ1-2	CATSARQGESGIYGYTF	TGTGCCACCAGTGCAAGACAGGGGGAGAGCGGAATTTATGGCTACACCTTC
TRBD1	once	TRBV25-1	TRBJ2-7	CASSLGQGRYEQYF	TGTGCCAGCAGTCTCGGACAGGGGCGCTACGAGCAGTACTTC
NA	many	TRBV5-5	TRBJ2-7	CASSLGSVWFSYEQYF	TGTGCCAGCAGCTTGGGTAGCGTCTGGTTTTCCTACGAGCAGTACTTC
NA	many	TRBV20-1	TRBJ2-5	CSPYYGTQYF	TGCAGTCCTTACTATGGGACCCAGTACTTC
TRBD1	NA	TRBV6-1	TRBJ1-3	CASSITGDGNTIYF	TGTGCCAGCAGTATCACAGGGGACGGAAACACCATATATTTT
NA	few	TRBV20-1	TRBJ2-3	CSASSVAENTDTQYF	TGCAGTGCTAGTTCAGTAGCGGAGAACACAGATACGCAGTATTTT
TRBD1	few	TRBV5-1	TRBJ2-3	CASSLDGTGTDTQYF	TGCGCCAGCAGCTTGGACGGGACAGGCACAGATACGCAGTATTTT
NA	few	TRBV20-1	TRBJ1-2	CSARGVAGFGYTF	TGCAGTGCTAGGGGGGTAGCGGGATTTGGCTACACCTTC
TRBD1	NA	TRBV2	TRBJ1-4	CASCRDRDEKLFF	TGTGCCAGCTGCCGGGACAGGGATGAAAAACTGTTTTTT
NA	NA	TRBV7-9	TRBJ2-2	CASSLRSIGATAGELFF	TGTGCCAGCAGCTTAAGGTCAATTGGAGCGACGGCCGGGGAGCTGTTTTTT
TRBD2	few	TRBV7-2	TRBJ2-6	CASSSGGAGANVLTF	TGTGCCAGCAGCTCGGGAGGGGCTGGGGCCAACGTCCTGACTTTC
NA	medium-sized	TRBV7-2	TRBJ1-2	CASSLGTQSYGYTF	TGTGCCAGCAGCTTAGGAACCCAGTCCTATGGCTACACCTTC
NA	NA	TRBV3-1	TRBJ2-7	CASSQIRGVEQYF	TGTGCCAGCAGCCAAATCAGGGGGGTCGAGCAGTACTTC
TRBD1	medium-sized	TRBV5-5	TRBJ1-6	CASSTGGQGTNSPLHF	TGTGCCAGCAGCACAGGTGGACAGGGGACTAATTCACCCCTCCACTTT
TRBD2	NA	TRBV4-2	TRBJ2-7	CASSQETSGSPSYEQYF	TGTGCCAGCAGCCAAGAAACTAGCGGGAGTCCATCCTACGAGCAGTACTTC